Following are 5 T cell receptor beta chains from one sample sequenced in a study of beta chain features in type 1 diabetes. Expressed TCRB transcripts were sequenced because the isolated RNA had all been reverse transcribed beforehand. Sequenced by immunoSEQ multiplex PCR; TCRdb stores in-frame clones only, minus some. The table includes hundreds of thousands of clones, roughly a sixth detected once. The sequenced sample was naive CD4+ T cells from blood. These TCRs come from a man aged 18 to 29 in good health.

Turning to this clone: This sample includes further DNA sequences coding for the same CDR3. The rearrangement joins TRBV29-1 to TRBJ2-7; D remains ambiguous. V was clipped by 4 bases and J by 0 bases, with 10 bases between them. This CDR3 is built from 13 residues. Germline CDR1 is SQVTM and CDR2 is ANQGSEA. CDR3 coding DNA: TGCAGCGTTGCAGGTCGCCTCTCCTACGAGCAGTACTTC. Protein sequence: CSVAGRLSYEQYF.

The V call is TRBV6-6, the J call TRBJ2-5; no clear D. The CDR3 runs to 15 residues. Trimming stripped 8 bases from V and 2 bases from J, with 18 bases between. Looked up from germline, CDR1 is MNHNY and CDR2 is SVGAGI (reference sequence). Here the CDR3 DNA reads TGTGCCAGCGTTGGGCCCTCCCTATGGCAAGAGACCCAGTACTTC. Translated, it gives CASVGPSLWQETQYF.

In its sample, this clone was seen a few times. The V gene is TRBV7-2, the J gene TRBJ1-2; 9 bases align to TRBD1. The CDR3 is 14 amino acids. The germline V gene has CDR1 SGHTA and CDR2 FQGNSA. Trimming cost V 3 bases and J 5 bases; bases outside gene matches: 4. The CDR3 here is CASSFGQGLYGYTF. The CDR3 nucleotides are TGTGCCAGCAGCTTCGGACAGGGGCTATATGGCTACACCTTC.

This clone is a singleton in its sample. The chain employs TRBV9 and TRBJ2-3, with TRBD2 matching 10 bases. V was clipped by 4 bases and J by 3 bases; unmatched bases: 5. CDR1 is SGDLS, CDR2 YYNGEE, per germline. This CDR3 has 15 amino acids. CDR3 DNA: TGTGCCAGCAGCCTTAAACTAGCGGGAACAGATACGCAGTATTTT. Its translation: CASSLKLAGTDTQYF.

As concerns this clone: A clone one base away is much larger, so this may be a read error. This same CDR3 is encoded by further DNA sequences in the sample. The CDR3 bases are TGTGCCAGCAGCCTTAACACTGAAGCTTTCTTT. Protein product: CASSLNTEAFF. V is TRBV5-8 and J is TRBJ1-1; no firm D call. The V end lost 4 bases, the J end lost 2 bases, and 3 bases lay between the germline ends. The CDR3 contains 11 residues. Germline V gene sequence: CDR1 SGHTS, CDR2 YDEGEE.